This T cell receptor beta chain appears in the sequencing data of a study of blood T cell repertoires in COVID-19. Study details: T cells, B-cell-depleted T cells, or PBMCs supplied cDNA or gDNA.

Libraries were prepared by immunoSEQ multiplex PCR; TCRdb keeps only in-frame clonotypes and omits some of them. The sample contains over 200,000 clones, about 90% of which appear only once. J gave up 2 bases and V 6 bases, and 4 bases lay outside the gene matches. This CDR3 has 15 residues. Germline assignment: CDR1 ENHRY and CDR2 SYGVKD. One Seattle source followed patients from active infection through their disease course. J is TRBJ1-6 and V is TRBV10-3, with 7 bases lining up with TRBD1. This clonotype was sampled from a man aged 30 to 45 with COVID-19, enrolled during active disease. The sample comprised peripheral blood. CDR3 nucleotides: TGTGCCATCAGAGGGGACAGCCCCTATAATTCACCCCTCCACTTT. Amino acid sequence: CAIRGDSPYNSPLHF.